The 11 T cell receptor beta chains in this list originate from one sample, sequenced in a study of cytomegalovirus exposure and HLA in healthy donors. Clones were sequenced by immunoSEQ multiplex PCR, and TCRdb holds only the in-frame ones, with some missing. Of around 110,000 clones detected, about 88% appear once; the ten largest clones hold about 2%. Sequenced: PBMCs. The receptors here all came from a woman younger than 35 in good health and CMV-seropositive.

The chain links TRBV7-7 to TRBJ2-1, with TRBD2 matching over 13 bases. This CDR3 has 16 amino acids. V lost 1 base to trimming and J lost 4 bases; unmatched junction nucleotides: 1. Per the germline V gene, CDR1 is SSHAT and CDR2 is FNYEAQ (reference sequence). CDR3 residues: CASSLGTSGGYNEQFF. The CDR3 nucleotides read TGTGCCAGCAGCTTAGGGACTAGCGGGGGTTACAATGAGCAGTTCTTC.

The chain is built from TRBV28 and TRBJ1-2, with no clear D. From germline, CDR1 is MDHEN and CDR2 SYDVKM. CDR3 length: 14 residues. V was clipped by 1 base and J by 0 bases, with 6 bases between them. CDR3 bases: TGTGCCAGCAGTTTATACACAGCTAACTATGGCTACACCTTC. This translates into CASSLYTANYGYTF.

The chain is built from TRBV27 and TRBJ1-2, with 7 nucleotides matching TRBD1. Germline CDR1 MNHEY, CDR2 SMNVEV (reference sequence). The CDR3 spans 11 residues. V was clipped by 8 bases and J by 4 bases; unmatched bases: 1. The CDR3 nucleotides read TGTGCCAGCCGGGACAGCTATGGCTACACCTTC. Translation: CASRDSYGYTF.

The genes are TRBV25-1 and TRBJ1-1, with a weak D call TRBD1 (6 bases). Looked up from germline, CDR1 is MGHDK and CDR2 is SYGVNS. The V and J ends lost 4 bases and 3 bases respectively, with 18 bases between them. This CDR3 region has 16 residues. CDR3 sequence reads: CASSALGLNRDTEAFF. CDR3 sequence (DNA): TGTGCCAGCAGTGCCCTAGGTCTAAACAGGGACACTGAAGCTTTCTTT.

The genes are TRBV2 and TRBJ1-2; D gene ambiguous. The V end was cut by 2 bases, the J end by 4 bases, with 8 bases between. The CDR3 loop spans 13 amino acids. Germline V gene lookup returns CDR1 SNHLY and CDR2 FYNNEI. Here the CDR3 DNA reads TGTGCCAGCAGTGAACGGGTGGGCTATGGCTACACCTTC. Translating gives CASSERVGYGYTF.

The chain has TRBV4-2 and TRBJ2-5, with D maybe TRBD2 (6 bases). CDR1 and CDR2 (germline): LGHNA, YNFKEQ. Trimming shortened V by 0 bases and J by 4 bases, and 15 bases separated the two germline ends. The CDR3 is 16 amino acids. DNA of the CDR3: TGTGCCAGCAGCCAAGATGTGCGGGGTTTAGGAGAGACCCAGTACTTC. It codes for CASSQDVRGLGETQYF.

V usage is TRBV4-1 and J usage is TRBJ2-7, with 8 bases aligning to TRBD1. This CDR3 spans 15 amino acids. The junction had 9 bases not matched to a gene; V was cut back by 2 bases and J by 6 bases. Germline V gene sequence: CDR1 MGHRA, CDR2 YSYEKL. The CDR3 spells CASSQRPTGVGEQYF. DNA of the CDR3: TGCGCCAGCAGCCAAAGACCGACAGGGGTGGGCGAGCAGTACTTC.

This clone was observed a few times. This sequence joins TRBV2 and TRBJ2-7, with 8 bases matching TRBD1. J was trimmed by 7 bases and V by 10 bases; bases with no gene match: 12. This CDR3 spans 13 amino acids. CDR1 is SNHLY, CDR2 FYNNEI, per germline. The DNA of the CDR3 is TGTGCCACCCGACAGGGGCCCGCTTGGGAGCAGTACGTC. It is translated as CATRQGPAWEQYV.

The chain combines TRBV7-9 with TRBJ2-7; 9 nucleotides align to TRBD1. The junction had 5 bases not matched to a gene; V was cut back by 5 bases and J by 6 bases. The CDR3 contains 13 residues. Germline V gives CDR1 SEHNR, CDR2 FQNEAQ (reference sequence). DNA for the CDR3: TGTGCCAGCAGCCCGACAGGGGGGAGCGAGCAGTACTTC. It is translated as CASSPTGGSEQYF.

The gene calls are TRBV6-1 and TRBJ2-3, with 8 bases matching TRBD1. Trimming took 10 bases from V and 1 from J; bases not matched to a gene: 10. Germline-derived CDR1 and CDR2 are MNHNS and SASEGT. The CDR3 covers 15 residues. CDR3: CATLRTGIGTDTQYF. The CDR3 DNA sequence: TGTGCCACCCTAAGGACAGGGATTGGCACAGATACGCAGTATTTT.

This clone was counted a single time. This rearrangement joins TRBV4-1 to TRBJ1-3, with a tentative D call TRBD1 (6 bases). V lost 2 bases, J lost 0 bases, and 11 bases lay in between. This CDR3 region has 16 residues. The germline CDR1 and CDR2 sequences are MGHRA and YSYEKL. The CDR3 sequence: CASSQKQGFSGNTIYF. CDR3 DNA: TGCGCCAGCAGCCAAAAACAGGGTTTCTCTGGAAACACCATATATTTT.